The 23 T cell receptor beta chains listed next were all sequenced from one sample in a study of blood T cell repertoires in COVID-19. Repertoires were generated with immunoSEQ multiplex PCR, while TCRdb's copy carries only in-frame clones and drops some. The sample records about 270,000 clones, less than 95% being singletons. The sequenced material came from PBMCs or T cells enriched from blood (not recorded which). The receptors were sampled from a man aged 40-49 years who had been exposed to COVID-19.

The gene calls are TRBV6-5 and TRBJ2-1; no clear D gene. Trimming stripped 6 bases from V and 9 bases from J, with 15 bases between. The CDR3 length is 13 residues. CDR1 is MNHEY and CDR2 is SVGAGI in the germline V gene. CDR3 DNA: TGTGCCAGCAGCGTACCGCCAGGCATTGAGCAGTTCTTC. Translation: CASSVPPGIEQFF.

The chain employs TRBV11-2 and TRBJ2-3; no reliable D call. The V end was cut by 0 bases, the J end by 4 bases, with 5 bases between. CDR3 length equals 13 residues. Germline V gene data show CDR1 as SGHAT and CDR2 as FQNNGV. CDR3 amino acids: CASSLDHSDTQYF. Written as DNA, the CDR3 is TGTGCCAGCAGCTTAGATCACTCAGATACGCAGTATTTT.

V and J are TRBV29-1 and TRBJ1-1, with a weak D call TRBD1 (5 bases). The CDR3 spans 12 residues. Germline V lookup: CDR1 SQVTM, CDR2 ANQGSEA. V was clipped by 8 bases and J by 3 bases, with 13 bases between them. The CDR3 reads CSSLGGYTEAFF. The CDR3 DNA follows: TGCAGCTCCCTGGGGGGGTACACTGAAGCTTTCTTT. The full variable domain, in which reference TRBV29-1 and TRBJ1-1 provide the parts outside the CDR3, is SAVISQKPSRDICQRGTSLTIQCQVDSQVTMMFWYRQQPGQSLTLIATANQGSEATYESGFVIDKFPISRPNLTFSTLTVSNMSPEDSSIYLCSSLGGYTEAFFGQGTRLTVV.

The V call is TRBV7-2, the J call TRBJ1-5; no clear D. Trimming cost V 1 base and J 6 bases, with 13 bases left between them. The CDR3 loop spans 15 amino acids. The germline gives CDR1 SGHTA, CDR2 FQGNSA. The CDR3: CASSLGAGGSQPQHF. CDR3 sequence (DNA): TGTGCCAGCAGCTTAGGGGCGGGTGGAAGTCAGCCCCAGCATTTT.

The DNA for the CDR3 is TGTGCCAGCAGTTTAAAGCGGCAGCCCCAGCATTTT. Residues: CASSLKRQPQHF. The chain couples TRBV6-2 or TRBV6-3 to TRBJ1-5; no clear D gene. The CDR3 extends over 12 amino acids. CDR1 MNHEY and CDR2 SVGEGT come from the germline V gene. With 4 bases removed from V and 7 bases from J, the gap between germline ends came to 8 bases.

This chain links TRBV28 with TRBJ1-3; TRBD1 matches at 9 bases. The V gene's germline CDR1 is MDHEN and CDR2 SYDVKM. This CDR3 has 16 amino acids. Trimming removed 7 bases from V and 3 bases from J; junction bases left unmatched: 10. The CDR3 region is CASNPGQGLGGNTIYF. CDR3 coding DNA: TGTGCCAGCAACCCGGGACAGGGACTGGGTGGAAACACCATATATTTT.

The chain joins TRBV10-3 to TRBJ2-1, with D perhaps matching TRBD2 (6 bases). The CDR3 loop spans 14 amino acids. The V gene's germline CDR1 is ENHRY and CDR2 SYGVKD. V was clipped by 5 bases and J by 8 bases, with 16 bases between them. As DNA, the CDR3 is TGTGCCATCAGTCGGGACCTAGCGAGGGATGAGCAGTTCTTC. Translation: CAISRDLARDEQFF.

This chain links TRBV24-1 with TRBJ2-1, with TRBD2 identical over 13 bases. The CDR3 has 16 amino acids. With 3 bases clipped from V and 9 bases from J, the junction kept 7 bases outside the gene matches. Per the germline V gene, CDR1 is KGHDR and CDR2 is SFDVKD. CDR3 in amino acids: CATSDMTSGRTAEQFF. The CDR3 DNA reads TGTGCCACCAGTGATATGACTAGCGGGAGGACCGCTGAGCAGTTCTTC.

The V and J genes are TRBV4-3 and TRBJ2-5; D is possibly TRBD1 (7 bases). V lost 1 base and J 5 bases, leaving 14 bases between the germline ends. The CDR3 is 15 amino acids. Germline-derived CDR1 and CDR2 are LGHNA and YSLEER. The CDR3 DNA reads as TGCGCCAGCAGCCAAGTCGGAGGGGGCGTGGAGACCCAGTACTTC. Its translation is CASSQVGGGVETQYF.

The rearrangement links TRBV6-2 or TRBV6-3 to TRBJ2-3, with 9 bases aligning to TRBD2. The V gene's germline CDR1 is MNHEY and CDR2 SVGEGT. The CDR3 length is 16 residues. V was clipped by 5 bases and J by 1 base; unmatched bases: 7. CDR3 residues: CASSDGLAGRTDTQYF. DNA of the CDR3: TGTGCCAGCAGTGACGGGCTAGCGGGGCGCACAGATACGCAGTATTTT.

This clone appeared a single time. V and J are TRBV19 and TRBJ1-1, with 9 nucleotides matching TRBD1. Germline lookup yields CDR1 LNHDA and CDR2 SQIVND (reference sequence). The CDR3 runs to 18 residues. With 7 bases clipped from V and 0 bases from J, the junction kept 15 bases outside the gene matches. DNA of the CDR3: TGTGCCAGTAATGCCGGACAGGGGACTTATTTAATGAACACTGAAGCTTTCTTT. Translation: CASNAGQGTYLMNTEAFF.

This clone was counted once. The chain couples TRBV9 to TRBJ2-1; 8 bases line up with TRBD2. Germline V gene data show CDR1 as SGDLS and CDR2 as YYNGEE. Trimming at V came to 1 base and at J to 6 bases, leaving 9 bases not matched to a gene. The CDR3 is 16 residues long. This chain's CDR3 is CASSVFDGRDGNEQFF. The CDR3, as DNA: TGTGCCAGCAGCGTATTCGACGGGAGGGACGGCAATGAGCAGTTCTTC. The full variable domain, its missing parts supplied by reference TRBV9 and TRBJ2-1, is DSGVTQTPKHLITATGQRVTLRCSPRSGDLSVYWYQQSLDQGLQFLIQYYNGEERAKGNILERFSAQQFPDLHSELNLSSLELGDSALYFCASSVFDGRDGNEQFFGPGTRLTVL.

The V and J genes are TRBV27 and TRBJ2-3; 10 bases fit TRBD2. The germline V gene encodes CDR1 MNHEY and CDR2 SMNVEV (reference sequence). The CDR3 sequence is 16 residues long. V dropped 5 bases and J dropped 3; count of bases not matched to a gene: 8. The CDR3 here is CASSPSLAGATDTQYF. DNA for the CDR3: TGTGCCAGCAGTCCCAGTCTAGCGGGAGCTACAGATACGCAGTATTTT.

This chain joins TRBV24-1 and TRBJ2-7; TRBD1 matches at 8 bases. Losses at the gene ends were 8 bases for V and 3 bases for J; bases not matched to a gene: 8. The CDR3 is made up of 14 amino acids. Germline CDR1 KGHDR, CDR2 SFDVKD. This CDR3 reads CATIRDRYHYEQYF. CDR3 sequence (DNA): TGTGCCACCATAAGGGACAGGTATCACTACGAGCAGTACTTC.

The CDR3 reads CASEKQLGQPQHF. CDR3 coding DNA: TGTGCCAGCGAGAAACAGTTAGGTCAGCCCCAGCATTTT. This chain joins TRBV28 and TRBJ1-5; D is undetermined. Trimming left V 8 bases short and J 6 bases short, with 14 bases between. Germline lookup yields CDR1 MDHEN and CDR2 SYDVKM. The CDR3 contains 13 residues. Full variable domain (missing parts from reference TRBV28 and TRBJ1-5): DVKVTQSSRYLVKRTGEKVFLECVQDMDHENMFWYRQDPGLGLRLIYFSYDVKMKEKGDIPEGYSVSREKKERFSLILESASTNQTSMYLCASEKQLGQPQHFGDGTRLSIL.

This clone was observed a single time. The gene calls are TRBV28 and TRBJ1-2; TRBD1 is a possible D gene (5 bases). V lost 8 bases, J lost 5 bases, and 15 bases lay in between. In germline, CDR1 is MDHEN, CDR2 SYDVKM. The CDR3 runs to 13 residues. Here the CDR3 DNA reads TGTGCCAGCCGGGCAGGGAAACCTTATGGCTACACCTTC. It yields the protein CASRAGKPYGYTF.

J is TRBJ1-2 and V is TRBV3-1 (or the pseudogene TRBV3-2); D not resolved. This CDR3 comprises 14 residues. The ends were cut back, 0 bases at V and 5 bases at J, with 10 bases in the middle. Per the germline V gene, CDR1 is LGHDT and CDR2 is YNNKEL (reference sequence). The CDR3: CASSQDWAGYGYTF. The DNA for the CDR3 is TGTGCCAGCAGCCAAGACTGGGCGGGGTATGGCTACACCTTC.

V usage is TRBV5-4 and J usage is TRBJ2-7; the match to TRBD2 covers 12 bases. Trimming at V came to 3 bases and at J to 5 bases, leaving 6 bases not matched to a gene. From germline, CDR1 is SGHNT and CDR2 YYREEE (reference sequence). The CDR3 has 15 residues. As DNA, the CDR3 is TGTGCCAGCAGCTCTCCTTCTAGCGGGAGGGACGAGCAGTACTTC. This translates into CASSSPSSGRDEQYF.

The CDR3 DNA reads as TGTGCCAGCAGCTTAGTGGAGGGAAACCAACAGTACTTC. Translated, it gives CASSLVEGNQQYF. The V and J genes are TRBV7-9 and TRBJ2-7; D is perhaps TRBD2 (6 bases). This CDR3 contains 13 residues. The germline V gene encodes CDR1 SEHNR and CDR2 FQNEAQ (reference sequence). Trimming stripped 1 base from V and 10 bases from J, with 14 bases between.

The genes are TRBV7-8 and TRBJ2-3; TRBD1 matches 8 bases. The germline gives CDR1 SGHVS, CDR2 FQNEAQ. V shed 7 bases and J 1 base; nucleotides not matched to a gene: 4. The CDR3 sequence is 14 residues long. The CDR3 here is CASNKDRGTDTQYF. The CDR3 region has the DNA TGTGCCAGCAACAAGGACAGGGGCACAGATACGCAGTATTTT.

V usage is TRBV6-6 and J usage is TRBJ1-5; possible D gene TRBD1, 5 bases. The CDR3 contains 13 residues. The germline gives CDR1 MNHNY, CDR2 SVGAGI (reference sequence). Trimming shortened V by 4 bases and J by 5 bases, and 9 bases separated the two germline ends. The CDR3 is CASSFTGDQPQHF. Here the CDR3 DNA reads TGTGCCAGCAGTTTTACAGGAGATCAGCCCCAGCATTTT.

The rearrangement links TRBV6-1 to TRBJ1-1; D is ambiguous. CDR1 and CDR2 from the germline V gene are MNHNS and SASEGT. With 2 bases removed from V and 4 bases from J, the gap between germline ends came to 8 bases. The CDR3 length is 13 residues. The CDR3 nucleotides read TGTGCCAGCAGTGAAAGGTGGAGCACTGAAGCTTTCTTT. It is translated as CASSERWSTEAFF.

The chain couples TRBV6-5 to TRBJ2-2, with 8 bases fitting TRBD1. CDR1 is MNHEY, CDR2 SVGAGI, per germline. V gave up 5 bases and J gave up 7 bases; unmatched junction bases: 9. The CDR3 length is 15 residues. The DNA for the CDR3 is TGTGCCAGCAGTAGGACAGGGTTAGACGGCGGGGAGCTGTTTTTT. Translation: CASSRTGLDGGELFF.